The 22 T cell receptor beta chains presented below share a single source sample, sequenced in a study of Graves' ophthalmopathy and Graves' hyperthyroidism. RNA transcripts provided the template for amplifying TCR beta CDR3 regions. The first-round RT-PCR employed HTBI primers together with the Qiagen OneStep RT-PCR kit. A multiplex PCR was then performed as the second round. TCRdb redid the calling of the multiplex PCR reads with MiXCR, one entry per CDR3 protein. The table shows around 660,000 distinct CDR3 sequences, with 35% to 45% occurring only once. Sequencing used peripheral blood. The receptors shown here come from an adult man with Graves' ophthalmopathy.

This clonotype was observed many times. V is TRBV7-3 and J is TRBJ2-2; D call uncertain. There are 14 residues in the CDR3. CDR1 and CDR2 from the germline V gene are SGHTA and FQGTGA. V was trimmed by 1 base and J by 0 bases, leaving 3 bases between them. CDR3 in DNA: TGTGCCAGCAGCTTAATGTCGAACACCGGGGAGCTGTTTTTT. Translating it yields CASSLMSNTGELFF.

The J gene is TRBJ2-5, the V gene TRBV25-1; 7 bases match TRBD1. The CDR3 contains 16 residues. The V gene end was trimmed by 6 bases and the J gene end by 4 bases; junction bases not matched to a gene: 14. From germline, CDR1 is MGHDK and CDR2 SYGVNS. CDR3 amino acids: CASSFYLGRTGETQYF. The CDR3 region has the DNA TGTGCCAGCAGCTTCTACCTCGGCCGGACAGGAGAGACCCAGTACTTC. Full variable domain (rest looked up from reference TRBV25-1 and TRBJ2-5): EADIYQTPRYLVIGTGKKITLECSQTMGHDKMYWYQQDPGMELHLIHYSYGVNSTEKGDLSSESTVSRIRTEHFPLTLESARPSHTSQYLCASSFYLGRTGETQYFGPGTRLLVL.

The rearrangement joins TRBV7-9 to TRBJ1-3, with TRBD1 identical over 7 bases. Germline CDR1 SEHNR, CDR2 FQNEAQ (reference sequence). V lost 5 bases and J lost 1; bases outside the gene matches: 8. The CDR3 has 16 amino acids. Written as DNA, the CDR3 is TGTGCCAGCAGCAGAGAGACAGGGTCATCTGGAAACACCATATATTTT. As protein: CASSRETGSSGNTIYF.

The V and J genes are TRBV11-2 and TRBJ1-6, with a weak D call TRBD1 (6 bases). Germline V lookup: CDR1 SGHAT, CDR2 FQNNGV. With 6 bases removed from V and 11 bases from J, the gap between germline ends came to 17 bases. CDR3 length: 14 amino acids. The CDR3: CASRPGASQAPLHF. The CDR3 region has the DNA TGTGCCAGCAGACCAGGGGCCTCCCAGGCACCCCTCCACTTT.

The CDR3 sequence is CASREGFILKTQYF. In DNA, the CDR3 is TGTGCCAGCAGGGAGGGGTTCATTTTGAAGACCCAGTACTTC. The chain carries TRBV6-1 and TRBJ2-5, with a possible D match to TRBD2 (6 bases). V was clipped by 6 bases and J by 6 bases, with 17 bases between them. Germline V CDR1 and CDR2: MNHNS, SASEGT. The CDR3 has 14 amino acids.

The chain recombines TRBV20-1 with TRBJ2-7; 8 nucleotides line up with TRBD2. With the DNA end fitting TRBJ2-1 better, the J assignment may be wrong. Germline loops: CDR1 DFQATT, CDR2 SNEGSKA (reference sequence). This CDR3 region has 15 residues. CDR3 DNA: TGCAGTGCTAGAGATACAACTAGCGGATACAATGAGCAGTTCTTC. This codes for CSARDTTSGYNEQFF.

This chain uses TRBV5-1 with TRBJ2-1, with a possible D match to TRBD2 (5 bases). The CDR3 has 16 residues. Germline-derived CDR1 and CDR2 are SGHRS and YFSETQ. With 0 bases removed from V and 4 bases from J, the gap between germline ends came to 14 bases. The CDR3 region has the DNA TGCGCCAGCAGCTTGGGTGGGATACCGGGATACAATGAGCAGTTCTTC. Translation gives CASSLGGIPGYNEQFF.

This clonotype was counted many times. The chain recombines TRBV5-8 with TRBJ2-5; 8 nucleotides agree with TRBD1. Germline V CDR1 and CDR2: SGHTS, YDEGEE. There are 14 residues in the CDR3. V was pared by 4 bases and J by 5 bases, with 7 bases of the junction left unmatched. CDR3 in amino acids: CASSGGDRWETQYF. Written as DNA, the CDR3 is TGTGCCAGCAGCGGAGGGGACAGGTGGGAGACCCAGTACTTC.

There are many counts of this clonotype. The gene calls are TRBV7-2 and TRBJ2-5, with 11 bases that match TRBD2. The J segment lost 2 bases and the V segment lost 5 bases, leaving 4 bases of the junction unmatched. Germline-derived CDR1 and CDR2 are SGHTA and FQGNSA. This CDR3 is built from 15 residues. The DNA for the CDR3 is TGTGCCAGCAGCACCCGACTAGCGGGGCAAGAGACCCAGTACTTC. This sequence encodes CASSTRLAGQETQYF.

The chain joins TRBV9 to TRBJ2-7, with 8 bases matching TRBD1. Per germline, CDR1 SGDLS and CDR2 YYNGEE. Unmatched junction bases numbered 9, after V lost 4 bases and J lost 6 bases. This CDR3 region has 14 residues. DNA for the CDR3: TGTGCCAGCAGCCTGGACAGGGTAAATAGCGAGCAGTACTTC. It translates to CASSLDRVNSEQYF.

The chain is built from TRBV12-3 or TRBV12-4 and TRBJ2-7; D could derive from TRBD1 or TRBD2 (6 bases each). This CDR3 contains 15 residues. The ends were cut back, 6 bases at V and 0 bases at J, with 15 bases in the middle. The CDR3 sequence is CASSFGGLASYEQYF. CDR3 nucleotide sequence: TGTGCCAGCAGCTTCGGGGGCCTGGCCTCCTACGAGCAGTACTTC.

At least ten counts were recorded for this clonotype. The chain employs TRBV12-3 or TRBV12-4 and TRBJ1-2; tentative D call: TRBD1 (6 bases). The ends were cut back, 2 bases at V and 6 bases at J, with 13 bases in the middle. CDR3 size: 14 residues. This CDR3 is CASSLRGSLNGYTF. The CDR3 DNA is TGTGCCAGCAGTTTAAGGGGGTCGTTGAATGGCTACACCTTC.

In this sample, this clonotype turned up many times. This CDR3 reads CAISTGGGETEAFF. Here the CDR3 DNA reads TGTGCCATCAGCACAGGGGGAGGGGAGACTGAAGCTTTCTTT. V usage is TRBV10-3 and J usage is TRBJ1-1, with 8 bases aligning to TRBD1. CDR3 length: 14 amino acids. CDR1 is ENHRY and CDR2 is SYGVKD in the germline V gene. The J segment lost 5 bases and the V segment lost 6 bases, leaving 8 bases of the junction unmatched.

This rearrangement joins TRBV11-1 to TRBJ1-5; a weak D match, TRBD1 (5 bases). Deletions cut 5 bases from V and 5 bases from J, with 13 bases between. CDR1 is SGHAT, CDR2 FQDESV, per germline (reference sequence). There are 14 residues in the CDR3. The CDR3 DNA is TGTGCCAGCAGCCATACAGGACAATATCAGCCCCAGCATTTT. Translating gives CASSHTGQYQPQHF.

The sample holds a few counts of this clonotype. The chain links TRBV5-1 to TRBJ2-2; D may be TRBD2 (6 bases). The CDR3 is 16 residues long. Per the germline V gene, CDR1 is SGHRS and CDR2 is YFSETQ. The V end was cut by 4 bases, the J end by 5 bases, with 18 bases between. The chain's CDR3 is CASSPLAGAGTGELFF. The CDR3, as DNA: TGCGCCAGCAGCCCTCTGGCAGGCGCGGGAACCGGGGAGCTGTTTTTT.

CDR3 DNA: TGTGCCAGCAGTCGGGGGACAGGGATCGGGGAGCTGTTTTTT. Translation gives CASSRGTGIGELFF. This chain links TRBV25-1 with TRBJ2-2; the match to TRBD1 covers 9 bases. Unmatched junction bases numbered 5, after V lost 5 bases and J lost 7 bases. Germline CDR1 is MGHDK and CDR2 is SYGVNS. This CDR3 has 14 amino acids.

Many counts were recorded for this clonotype. This chain joins TRBV7-2 and TRBJ2-7, with 9 bases identical to TRBD1. V trimming: 4 bases; J trimming: 6 bases; junction bases outside the gene matches: 4. The CDR3 consists of 13 residues. Germline values: CDR1 SGHTA, CDR2 FQGNSA. CDR3 sequence reads: CASSSNRGREQYF. The DNA for the CDR3 is TGTGCCAGCAGCTCTAACAGGGGGCGCGAGCAGTACTTC.

This clonotype came up a few times. The chain uses TRBV20-1 and TRBJ2-7; D is tentatively TRBD1 or TRBD2 (6 bases each). Trimming removed 0 bases from V and 2 bases from J, with 11 bases in between. Germline assignment: CDR1 DFQATT and CDR2 SNEGSKA (reference sequence). This CDR3 has 14 residues. The CDR3 DNA follows: TGCAGTGCTAGAGAGCAGGGGAGGACCTACGAGCAGTACTTC. Its translation is CSAREQGRTYEQYF.

The gene calls are TRBV25-1 and TRBJ2-3; 14 positions match TRBD2. CDR3 length equals 16 residues. From germline, CDR1 is MGHDK and CDR2 SYGVNS. V shed 5 bases, J shed 5 bases, and the junction held 6 bases outside the gene matches. CDR3 bases: TGTGCCAGCAGTTTAGGGGGACTAGCGGGAGTAGATACGCAGTATTTT. It encodes CASSLGGLAGVDTQYF.

This clonotype has only a few counts. This rearrangement joins TRBV11-2 to TRBJ2-5; D might be TRBD1 (5 bases). CDR1 and CDR2 (germline): SGHAT, FQNNGV. This CDR3 is 16 amino acids long. V was clipped by 1 base and J by 5 bases, with 17 bases between them. In DNA, the CDR3 is TGTGCCAGCAGCTTAGGAGGTGGGGCGGTTGGGGAGACCCAGTACTTC. It yields the protein CASSLGGGAVGETQYF. Combining the CDR3 with reference TRBV11-2 and TRBJ2-5 gives the whole variable domain EAGVAQSPRYKIIEKRQSVAFWCNPISGHATLYWYQQILGQGPKLLIQFQNNGVVDDSQLPKDRFSAERLKGVDSTLKIQPAKLEDSAVYLCASSLGGGAVGETQYFGPGTRLLVL.

This clonotype was seen many times. The chain couples TRBV7-3 to TRBJ1-1, with D perhaps matching TRBD1 (6 bases). The CDR3 length is 14 residues. Germline V CDR1 and CDR2: SGHTA, FQGTGA. The ends were cut back, 5 bases at V and 5 bases at J, with 15 bases in the middle. The CDR3 nucleotides read TGTGCCAGCAGCGCACAGGGCAAGGAGACTGAAGCTTTCTTT. Translated: CASSAQGKETEAFF.

At least ten counts were recorded for this clonotype. The V call is TRBV29-1, the J call TRBJ2-2; the D is unclear. The V end was cut by 7 bases, the J end by 4 bases, with 16 bases between. The CDR3 consists of 14 residues. Germline V gives CDR1 SQVTM, CDR2 ANQGSEA. The CDR3 bases are TGCAGCGCCGAGGTGTCCAGGCCCACCGGGGAGCTGTTTTTT. Translation gives CSAEVSRPTGELFF.